This entry describes one T cell receptor (beta chain). Data came from immunoSEQ multiplex PCR; TCRdb stores just in-frame clones and leaves some out. This sample has 350,000 to 450,000 clones, with approximately 91% found just once. This sample is drawn from a study of blood T cell repertoires in COVID-19. Whole-study context: The cDNA or gDNA used as material had been derived from T cells, B-cell-depleted T cells, or PBMCs.

The CDR3 has 13 amino acids. With 10 bases removed from V and 5 bases from J, the gap between germline ends came to 17 bases. Germline V gene data show CDR1 as MNHEY and CDR2 as SMNVEV (reference sequence). Participants were aged roughly 18 to 100 years from around 24 US areas. Material for sequencing was PBMCs or T cells enriched from blood (not recorded which). The source is a woman aged 40-49 years who had been exposed to COVID-19. The V and J genes are TRBV27 and TRBJ2-5; D is perhaps TRBD1 (6 bases). CDR3 in DNA: TGTGCCACCGCAACAGGGATTGCGGAGACCCAGTACTTC. Its translation: CATATGIAETQYF.